This entry lists 5 T cell receptor beta chains sequenced from one sample in a study of beta chain features in type 1 diabetes. Points from the study as a whole: TCRB CDR3s were moderately but significantly shorter in Type 1 diabetes patients in all four CD4+ subsets.

Their target antigens are unknown. The investigators reverse transcribed all of the isolated RNA, so they sequenced expressed TCRB transcripts. TCRdb keeps only in-frame clones here, not all; method: immunoSEQ multiplex PCR. This table has around 250,000 clones, roughly 22% appearing once. Source material: naive CD4+ T cells from blood. These TCRs come from a woman aged 40 to 49 with type 1 diabetes.

This clone has only one observation. V is TRBV9 and J is TRBJ1-4, with D unresolved. Germline CDR1 SGDLS, CDR2 YYNGEE. The CDR3 sequence is 13 residues long. V gave up 0 bases and J gave up 4 bases, with 4 bases separating them. This CDR3 reads CASSVGLNEKLFF. CDR3 coding DNA: TGTGCCAGCAGCGTAGGTCTTAATGAAAAACTGTTTTTT.

The V gene is TRBV9, the J gene TRBJ2-3, with 7 bases that match TRBD2. J lost 4 bases, V lost 4 bases, and 9 bases had no gene match. CDR3 length equals 15 residues. Germline V gives CDR1 SGDLS, CDR2 YYNGEE. The chain's CDR3 is CASSPRGVAADTQYF. CDR3 nucleotides: TGTGCCAGCAGCCCCCGGGGGGTAGCGGCAGATACGCAGTATTTT.

The V and J genes are TRBV28 and TRBJ1-5; D is perhaps TRBD1 (6 bases). Germline V lookup: CDR1 MDHEN, CDR2 SYDVKM. This CDR3 has 15 amino acids. V was trimmed by 6 bases and J by 1 base, leaving 13 bases between them. The CDR3 is CASRPGQLSNQPQHF. The CDR3 DNA reads as TGTGCCAGCAGACCCGGACAGTTGAGCAATCAGCCCCAGCATTTT.

The chain recombines TRBV7-2 with TRBJ2-1; TRBD2 matches at 13 bases. This CDR3 region has 17 residues. Germline trimming cut 1 base from V and 6 bases from J; bases unmatched to any gene: 6. CDR1 is SGHTA, CDR2 FQGNSA, per germline. The CDR3 DNA follows: TGTGCCAGCAGCTTAGGGACTAGCGGGGGAGGGGCCAATGAGCAGTTCTTC. Translation gives CASSLGTSGGGANEQFF.

The J gene is TRBJ2-7, the V gene TRBV18, with a possible D match to TRBD2 (6 bases). This CDR3 contains 13 residues. Germline values: CDR1 KGHSH, CDR2 LQKENI. V lost 0 bases to trimming and J lost 7 bases, with 10 bases between them. CDR3 DNA sequence: TGTGCCAGCTCACCACCGGGAGGCTGGGAGCAGTACTTC. Translated: CASSPPGGWEQYF.